This TCR beta chain came from a study of early T cells in non-severe SARS-CoV-2 infection. Points from the study as a whole: The study's VDJdb matching favored anti-spike CD8 responses and missed private and CD4 specificities.

In the library, individual cDNA molecules carried attached unique molecular identifiers. TCRdb re-called the 5' RACE reads with MiXCR, one entry per CDR3 protein. This repertoire shows 25,000 to 35,000 distinct CDR3 sequences, around 4.5% found once; its top ten account for under 6.5%. V lost 3 bases to trimming and J lost 3 bases, with 9 bases between them. This CDR3 is built from 14 residues. The germline V gene has CDR1 MNHNY and CDR2 SVGAGI (reference sequence). This clonotype was seen repeatedly, ten times or more. Its antigen is currently unknown. This receptor was obtained from an adult who was a healthcare worker with PCR-confirmed SARS-CoV-2 infection or an uninfected control (not recorded which). The chain recombines TRBV6-6 with TRBJ1-5; D remains ambiguous. The source material was whole blood, sampled at baseline. The DNA for the CDR3 is TGTGCCAGCAGTTATTCGGCAGTCAATCAGCCCCAGCATTTT. It is translated as CASSYSAVNQPQHF.